This T cell receptor beta chain was obtained from a study of radiotherapy plus CTLA-4 blockade in lung cancer. Study at large: Objective response rate was more than 15%; disease control rate, 31%.

Focal radiation plus CTLA-4 blockade with ipilimumab was administered to patients who had chemo-refractory metastatic non-small-cell lung cancer. The CDR3 sequence is 16 residues long. V was pared by 2 bases and J by 1 base, with 14 bases between. Germline V gene lookup returns CDR1 KGHSH and CDR2 LQKENI. Clones were read by immunoSEQ multiplex PCR, and TCRdb kept only the in-frame ones, dropping some. Altogether 65,000 to 85,000 clones are present, 70% to 85% being singletons, with the ten largest covering more than 7.5%. Findings of the study overall: After radiotherapy and ipilimumab, tumor-derived clones expanded in peripheral blood. Reportedly, early blood T cell clone dynamics best predicted response, with interferon-beta.

A word on this clone: Its specificity is not known.

This clonotype was sampled from a human donor with non-small cell lung cancer whose response to radiotherapy plus ipilimumab could not be evaluated. V is TRBV18 and J is TRBJ1-2; perhaps TRBD1 as D (6 bases). The source was peripheral blood, collected from a patient treated with radiotherapy plus ipilimumab. This CDR3 is CASSPVGGSGNYGYTF. For the CDR3, the DNA is TGTGCCAGCTCACCAGTAGGGGGATCCGGTAACTATGGCTACACCTTC.